These 15 T cell receptor beta chains were all obtained from the same sample, sequenced in a study of T cell changes during pregnancy in multiple sclerosis. Data came from immunoSEQ multiplex PCR; TCRdb stores just in-frame clones and leaves some out. The data hold approximately 130,000 clones, with around 95% observed a single time. Material: peripheral blood, obtained after pregnancy. Every receptor here comes from a female donor with multiple sclerosis, enrolled in a pregnancy study.

The chain recombines TRBV6-6 with TRBJ2-2; a possible D gene is TRBD2 (6 bases). The CDR3 runs to 15 residues. The V and J ends lost 4 bases and 2 bases respectively, with 11 bases between them. Germline V CDR1 and CDR2: MNHNY, SVGAGI (reference sequence). Here the CDR3 reads CASSSPGGNTGELFF. The DNA for the CDR3 is TGTGCCAGCAGTTCCCCCGGGGGTAACACCGGGGAGCTGTTTTTT.

The V gene is TRBV7-3, the J gene TRBJ2-2, with D possibly being TRBD2 (7 bases). The CDR3 spans 14 residues. CDR1 is SGHTA, CDR2 FQGTGA, per germline. The V and J ends lost 9 bases and 5 bases respectively, with 16 bases between them. The CDR3 region has the DNA TGTGCCAGTCGTGGGGGGGCATCAACCGGGGAGCTGTTTTTT. Its translation: CASRGGASTGELFF.

The genes are TRBV7-9 and TRBJ2-7, with 7 bases lining up with TRBD1. Germline trimming cut 2 bases from V and 5 bases from J; bases unmatched to any gene: 3. CDR1 and CDR2 from the germline V gene are SEHNR and FQNEAQ (reference sequence). This CDR3 is 13 amino acids long. DNA of the CDR3: TGTGCCAGCAGCTTAACAGGGGTGGACGAGCAGTACTTC. Its protein is CASSLTGVDEQYF.

The V and J genes are TRBV19 and TRBJ2-1, with 8 positions matching TRBD1. Unmatched junction bases numbered 15, after V lost 5 bases and J lost 9 bases. CDR3 length: 16 residues. From germline, CDR1 is LNHDA and CDR2 SQIVND (reference sequence). Here the CDR3 DNA reads TGTGCCAGTAGTGTCAGACAGGACAGGGCGCGGGGTGAGCAGTTCTTC. It codes for CASSVRQDRARGEQFF.

V is TRBV5-1 and J is TRBJ2-7, with 8 bases that match TRBD1. From germline, CDR1 is SGHRS and CDR2 YFSETQ. With V trimmed by 5 bases and J by 2 bases, 12 bases remained unmatched. The CDR3 extends over 16 amino acids. The CDR3 here is CASRSTWGQDTYEQYF. CDR3 nucleotide sequence: TGCGCCAGCAGATCGACTTGGGGACAGGACACCTACGAGCAGTACTTC. The full variable domain, rest sourced from reference TRBV5-1 and TRBJ2-7, is KAGVTQTPRYLIKTRGQQVTLSCSPISGHRSVSWYQQTPGQGLQFLFEYFSETQRNKGNFPGRFSGRQFSNSRSEMNVSTLELGDSALYLCASRSTWGQDTYEQYFGPGTRLTVT.

The chain combines TRBV6-5 with TRBJ2-7; 7 nucleotides line up with TRBD1. There are 14 residues in the CDR3. From germline, CDR1 is MNHEY and CDR2 SVGAGI. Germline trimming cut 0 bases from V and 2 bases from J; bases unmatched to any gene: 1. This CDR3 reads CASSYSTGPYEQYF. CDR3 DNA: TGTGCCAGCAGTTACTCGACAGGGCCCTACGAGCAGTACTTC.

This chain connects TRBV5-1 to TRBJ2-3, with 11 bases lining up with TRBD2. The CDR3 is made up of 16 amino acids. With 4 bases clipped from V and 2 bases from J, the junction kept 6 bases outside the gene matches. CDR1 SGHRS and CDR2 YFSETQ come from the germline V gene. The chain's CDR3 is CASSPLAGGPTDTQYF. The DNA of the CDR3 is TGCGCCAGCAGCCCATTAGCGGGAGGGCCCACAGATACGCAGTATTTT.

CDR3 loop: CASSLLGGRIYEQYF. As DNA, the CDR3 is TGTGCCAGCAGTTTATTAGGCGGGAGAATCTACGAGCAGTACTTC. The genes are TRBV27 and TRBJ2-7; 7 bases map to TRBD2. Germline CDR1 reads MNHEY; CDR2 reads SMNVEV (reference sequence). There are 15 residues in the CDR3. V was clipped by 1 base and J by 3 bases; unmatched bases: 6.

The chain combines TRBV28 with TRBJ2-1; 9 bases fit TRBD2. This CDR3 is built from 14 residues. V lost 9 bases to trimming and J lost 4 bases; unmatched junction nucleotides: 7. CDR1 and CDR2 from the germline V gene are MDHEN and SYDVKM. Here the CDR3 reads CASLAGGPYNEQFF. The CDR3 bases are TGTGCCAGTTTGGCGGGAGGGCCGTACAATGAGCAGTTCTTC.

The chain has TRBV6-5 and TRBJ2-7; 8 bases fit TRBD2. This CDR3 has 13 amino acids. V lost 5 bases and J lost 13; bases outside the gene matches: 13. Per germline, CDR1 MNHEY and CDR2 SVGAGI. The CDR3 region has the DNA TGTGCCAGCAGTCCTACTCGGGGGGGCCCACTTTACTTC. It specifies CASSPTRGGPLYF.

The genes are TRBV7-2 and TRBJ2-1; TRBD2 agrees at 15 bases. The trim removed 4 bases at V and 6 bases at J, leaving 1 base unmatched. There are 15 residues in the CDR3. CDR1 and CDR2 (germline): SGHTA, FQGNSA. CDR3 coding DNA: TGTGCCAGCAGCTGGGGACTAGCGGGAGGCAATGAGCAGTTCTTC. It is translated as CASSWGLAGGNEQFF.

The gene calls are TRBV2 and TRBJ2-3, with D tentatively TRBD2 (5 bases). With 6 bases removed from V and 3 bases from J, the gap between germline ends came to 13 bases. This CDR3 region has 14 residues. CDR1 is SNHLY, CDR2 FYNNEI, per germline. As DNA, the CDR3 is TGTGCCAGCAGGAGGGATCCCGGGACAGATACGCAGTATTTT. Translating gives CASRRDPGTDTQYF.

The rearrangement links TRBV4-1 to TRBJ2-2; TRBD2 matches at 10 bases. CDR1 and CDR2 (germline): MGHRA, YSYEKL. The CDR3 totals 20 residues. V lost 0 bases to trimming and J lost 3 bases; unmatched junction nucleotides: 13. Written as DNA, the CDR3 is TGCGCCAGCAGCCAAGACGGGCCCCTTAGCGGGAGGTCGGACACCGGGGAGCTGTTTTTT. Translation gives CASSQDGPLSGRSDTGELFF.

The chain is built from TRBV14 and TRBJ2-1, with D perhaps matching TRBD1 (7 bases). This CDR3 has 14 amino acids. Trimming removed 4 bases at V and 4 bases at J, with 11 bases between. Looked up from germline, CDR1 is SGHDN and CDR2 is FVKESK. CDR3 in amino acids: CASSRAGGYNEQFF. CDR3 in DNA: TGTGCCAGCAGCCGCGCAGGGGGGTACAATGAGCAGTTCTTC.

The chain links TRBV29-1 to TRBJ1-2, with a tentative D call TRBD1 (6 bases). The germline V gene has CDR1 SQVTM and CDR2 ANQGSEA. The CDR3 is made up of 11 amino acids. V lost 1 base and J lost 7, with 7 bases in between. CDR3 in amino acids: CSVEGGLGYTF. In DNA form, the CDR3 reads TGCAGCGTTGAAGGGGGGCTTGGCTACACCTTC. Looking up the rest from reference TRBV29-1 and TRBJ1-2 gives the full variable domain: SAVISQKPSRDICQRGTSLTIQCQVDSQVTMMFWYRQQPGQSLTLIATANQGSEATYESGFVIDKFPISRPNLTFSTLTVSNMSPEDSSIYLCSVEGGLGYTFGSGTRLTVV.